This passage covers 22 T cell receptor beta chains from one sample sequenced in a study of T cell repertoires in cytomegalovirus infection. TCRdb used MiXCR to reprocess the reads, holding one entry per CDR3 protein. The repertoire holds roughly 230,000 distinct CDR3 sequences, with roughly 6.5% as singletons. Sequencing input: PBMCs. These receptors all come from a human donor in good health (CMV status not recorded). Some clones in this sample may be carry-over from other donors' samples.

The sample holds many counts of this clonotype. The rearrangement uses TRBV7-3 and TRBJ2-1; D unclear. The CDR3 spans 15 residues. V lost 1 base and J lost 9, with 16 bases in between. CDR1 and CDR2 (germline): SGHTA, FQGTGA. CDR3 nucleotide sequence: TGTGCCAGCAGCTTAAGACTCGGCGCCGGGCCTGAGCAGTTCTTC. Protein sequence: CASSLRLGAGPEQFF.

This clonotype was recorded at least ten times. The rearrangement links TRBV12-3 or TRBV12-4 to TRBJ1-5, with 8 positions matching TRBD1. The CDR3 is 15 amino acids. V dropped 5 bases and J dropped 3; count of bases not matched to a gene: 6. The CDR3 region has the DNA TGTGCCAGCAGTCCTCCGGGACAGGTCAATCAGCCCCAGCATTTT. It translates to CASSPPGQVNQPQHF.

This clonotype occurred many times. The chain combines TRBV12-3 or TRBV12-4 with TRBJ2-7, with D tentatively TRBD1 (5 bases). CDR3 length: 16 amino acids. The V gene lost 2 bases and the J gene lost 4 bases, with 18 bases spanning the gap. CDR3: CASSLRNRNRIYEQYF. As DNA, the CDR3 is TGTGCCAGCAGTTTAAGGAACAGGAATCGAATATACGAGCAGTACTTC.

This clonotype was observed many times. The rearrangement joins TRBV7-9 to TRBJ1-6; D is uncertain. The germline V gene encodes CDR1 SEHNR and CDR2 FQNEAQ (reference sequence). The CDR3 runs 14 residues. Trimming shortened V by 1 base and J by 5 bases, and 6 bases separated the two germline ends. This chain's CDR3 is CASSLGANNSPLHF. Written as DNA, the CDR3 is TGTGCCAGCAGCTTAGGTGCTAATAATTCACCCCTCCACTTT.

The rearrangement links TRBV15 to TRBJ1-5; D gene ambiguous. Per germline, CDR1 LNHNV and CDR2 YYDKDF (reference sequence). The CDR3 covers 14 residues. Trimming took off 3 bases at V and 4 bases at J, with 10 bases between the two ends. For the CDR3, the DNA is TGTGCCACCAGCAGCGCATACGGAAATCAGCCCCAGCATTTT. It encodes CATSSAYGNQPQHF.

There are many counts of this clonotype. This chain joins TRBV7-2 and TRBJ2-2; perhaps TRBD2 as D (7 bases). The CDR3 spans 19 residues. From germline, CDR1 is SGHTA and CDR2 FQGNSA. V lost 7 bases to trimming and J lost 0 bases, with 24 bases between them. The CDR3 region has the DNA TGTGCCAGCACCCCTCGATTGAGAGGCGGGGGCGCGAACACCGGGGAGCTGTTTTTT. It translates to CASTPRLRGGGANTGELFF.

This clonotype has ten or more counts. The V gene is TRBV7-9, the J gene TRBJ2-2, with 14 positions matching TRBD2. The CDR3 is 17 amino acids. The junction had 0 bases not matched to a gene; V was cut back by 3 bases and J by 0 bases. From germline, CDR1 is SEHNR and CDR2 FQNEAQ (reference sequence). This CDR3 is CASSLGLAGANTGELFF. The CDR3, as DNA: TGTGCCAGCAGCTTGGGACTAGCGGGGGCGAACACCGGGGAGCTGTTTTTT. The whole variable domain, remainder taken from reference TRBV7-9 and TRBJ2-2, is DTGVSQNPRHKITKRGQNVTFRCDPISEHNRLYWYRQTLGQGPEFLTYFQNEAQLEKSRLLSDRFSAERPKGSFSTLEIQRTEQGDSAMYLCASSLGLAGANTGELFFGEGSRLTVL.

This clonotype was picked up a small number of times. The chain uses TRBV29-1 and TRBJ1-2; no clear D gene. Germline lookup yields CDR1 SQVTM and CDR2 ANQGSEA. V was shortened by 3 bases and J by 8 bases, with 13 bases between the two germline ends. The CDR3 is 12 amino acids. DNA for the CDR3: TGCAGCGTTGAGTGGGGATCGGAAGGCTACACCTTC. Its translation: CSVEWGSEGYTF.

The J gene is TRBJ1-1, the V gene TRBV29-1; D unresolved. The CDR3 contains 10 residues. Germline V gene sequence: CDR1 SQVTM, CDR2 ANQGSEA. V lost 4 bases, J lost 8 bases, and 8 bases lay in between. The CDR3 DNA reads TGCAGCGTTGCTGGCAGGGAAGCTTTCTTT. Its translation is CSVAGREAFF.

This clonotype occurred many times. V gene TRBV5-1 combines with J gene TRBJ2-3, with 9 bases identical to TRBD1. V was clipped by 4 bases and J by 6 bases; unmatched bases: 9. The CDR3 runs to 15 residues. CDR1 is SGHRS, CDR2 YFSETQ, per germline. CDR3 region: CASSLRTGAGDTQYF. As DNA, the CDR3 is TGCGCCAGCAGCCTCCGGACAGGGGCAGGCGATACGCAGTATTTT.

The J gene is TRBJ2-3, the V gene TRBV29-1; the D is unclear. Trimming removed 3 bases from V and 1 base from J, with 8 bases in between. Germline V gene lookup returns CDR1 SQVTM and CDR2 ANQGSEA. The CDR3 length is 13 residues. The CDR3 DNA reads TGCAGCGTTGATCCCCCAGGCACAGATACGCAGTATTTT. This encodes CSVDPPGTDTQYF.

This clonotype was detected ten times or more. V usage is TRBV4-3 and J usage is TRBJ1-1; D is perhaps TRBD1 (5 bases). V lost 7 bases to trimming and J lost 12 bases, with 18 bases between them. CDR1 is LGHNA and CDR2 is YSLEER in the germline V gene. The CDR3 contains 12 residues. For the CDR3, the DNA is TGCGCCAGCACTCTTACCGGGGCCGAAACTTTCTTT. Amino acids: CASTLTGAETFF.

In this sample, this clonotype turned up many times. The chain employs TRBV20-1 and TRBJ2-7; 9 bases line up with TRBD2. CDR3 length: 14 amino acids. Per germline, CDR1 DFQATT and CDR2 SNEGSKA (reference sequence). V shed 6 bases, J shed 3 bases, and the junction held 9 bases outside the gene matches. The CDR3 region is CSASGTSRDYEQYF. The CDR3 DNA is TGCAGTGCGAGCGGGACTAGCCGGGACTACGAGCAGTACTTC.

This clonotype appeared once. Being one base from a much bigger clone, this may be a read error. The chain uses TRBV5-1 and TRBJ2-7, with D hard to call. V was trimmed by 0 bases and J by 2 bases, leaving 12 bases between them. Germline V gives CDR1 SGHRS, CDR2 YFSETQ. The CDR3 has 15 residues. The CDR3 nucleotides are TGCGCCAGCAGCTTGGATATAGGGAACCCCTACGAGCAGTACTTC. Translating gives CASSLDIGNPYEQYF.

This clonotype was recorded at least ten times. The rearrangement uses TRBV12-3 or TRBV12-4 and TRBJ2-7; D is possibly TRBD1 (6 bases). The V end was cut by 8 bases, the J end by 3 bases, with 20 bases between. The CDR3 contains 15 residues. The CDR3 is CASAIQGQKSYEQYF. As DNA, the CDR3 is TGTGCCAGCGCCATTCAGGGGCAGAAGAGCTACGAGCAGTACTTC.

This clonotype was found many times. The genes are TRBV20-1 and TRBJ1-1; D possibly corresponds to TRBD1 (5 bases). Trimming pared 5 bases from V and 5 bases from J, leaving 15 bases between. The germline V gene has CDR1 DFQATT and CDR2 SNEGSKA (reference sequence). The CDR3 loop spans 13 amino acids. For the CDR3, the DNA is TGCAGTGCTTCCCAGGGTCGGACAACTGAAGCTTTCTTT. As protein: CSASQGRTTEAFF.

V usage is TRBV4-3 and J usage is TRBJ1-1, with D tentatively TRBD1 (6 bases). The CDR3 spans 14 residues. V was trimmed by 2 bases and J by 3 bases, leaving 10 bases between them. Looked up from germline, CDR1 is LGHNA and CDR2 is YSLEER. CDR3 protein: CASSQQDRDTEAFF. The CDR3 DNA is TGCGCCAGCAGCCAACAGGACAGAGACACTGAAGCTTTCTTT.

This clonotype was seen many times. J is TRBJ2-2 and V is TRBV9; D gene unclear. The CDR3 has 14 residues. The V gene's germline CDR1 is SGDLS and CDR2 YYNGEE. The V gene lost 8 bases and the J gene lost 0 bases, with 11 bases spanning the gap. CDR3 in DNA: TGTGCCAGTCGGCGAACCTCGAACACCGGGGAGCTGTTTTTT. Its translation is CASRRTSNTGELFF. The full variable domain, in which reference TRBV9 and TRBJ2-2 provide the parts outside the CDR3, is DSGVTQTPKHLITATGQRVTLRCSPRSGDLSVYWYQQSLDQGLQFLIQYYNGEERAKGNILERFSAQQFPDLHSELNLSSLELGDSALYFCASRRTSNTGELFFGEGSRLTVL.

This clonotype was found a few times. The chain uses TRBV20-1 and TRBJ1-1; D is possibly TRBD1 (5 bases). Trimming took 4 bases from V and 1 from J, leaving 7 bases between them. The germline CDR1 and CDR2 sequences are DFQATT and SNEGSKA (reference sequence). This CDR3 contains 12 residues. The CDR3 DNA reads as TGCAGTGCTAACGGGGCGAACACTGAAGCTTTCTTT. It encodes CSANGANTEAFF.

This clonotype was detected only a few times. This chain links TRBV29-1 with TRBJ2-3, with D unclear. The length of the CDR3 is 14 residues. The germline V gene encodes CDR1 SQVTM and CDR2 ANQGSEA. V gave up 3 bases and J gave up 2 bases, with 12 bases separating them. CDR3 residues: CSVDMTGYTDTQYF. The DNA of the CDR3 is TGCAGCGTTGATATGACTGGCTACACAGATACGCAGTATTTT.

At least ten counts were recorded for this clonotype. The chain employs TRBV4-3 and TRBJ1-6, with D uncertain. V was cut by 2 bases and J by 10 bases, with 15 bases left in between. This CDR3 spans 15 amino acids. The germline V gene encodes CDR1 LGHNA and CDR2 YSLEER. The DNA of the CDR3 is TGCGCCAGCAGCCAAATCAATGACGGTTCGTCACCCCTCCACTTT. It is translated as CASSQINDGSSPLHF.

This chain connects TRBV28 to TRBJ2-7; weak D call: TRBD1 (5 bases). With 6 bases removed from V and 3 bases from J, the gap between germline ends came to 12 bases. CDR1 MDHEN and CDR2 SYDVKM come from the germline V gene. This CDR3 is 13 amino acids long. CDR3 DNA: TGTGCCAGCAGCCCTAGACAGATCTACGAGCAGTACTTC. Translation: CASSPRQIYEQYF.